Following are 19 T cell receptor beta chains from one sample sequenced in a study of T cell responses to AZD1222 COVID-19 vaccine. Sequencing used immunoSEQ multiplex PCR; TCRdb keeps in-frame clones, though not all of them. The data hold roughly 200,000 clones, with roughly nine tenths observed a single time. Sample: peripheral blood, taken 28 days after the second AZD1222 dose. The origin of the receptors is an adult who received the AZD1222 COVID-19 vaccine.

Here the CDR3 DNA reads TGTGCCAGCTCACCAGCCAGGGTACCCCGCCCCACGGCAGCAAAGAGAACCGGGGAGCTGTTTTTT. It yields the protein CASSPARVPRPTAAKRTGELFF. The genes are TRBV18 and TRBJ2-2, with D possibly being TRBD1 (5 bases). The CDR3 has 22 residues. Germline V gene lookup returns CDR1 KGHSH and CDR2 LQKENI. V was trimmed by 2 bases and J by 5 bases, leaving 33 bases between them.

Only one count was recorded for this clone. The V gene is TRBV3-1 (or the pseudogene TRBV3-2), the J gene TRBJ1-2, with TRBD1 identical over 8 bases. V lost 2 bases, J lost 3 bases, and 14 bases stayed unmatched. The length of the CDR3 is 18 residues. Germline lookup yields CDR1 LGHDT and CDR2 YNNKEL (reference sequence). The CDR3 nucleotides are TGTGCCAGCAGCCAAAAGGGACAGGACCCTTCGTCTGACTATGGCTACACCTTC. The encoded protein is CASSQKGQDPSSDYGYTF.

CDR3 in amino acids: CASGGLAGGLSSYNEQFF. The CDR3 region has the DNA TGTGCTAGTGGGGGACTAGCGGGAGGACTGAGCTCCTACAATGAGCAGTTCTTC. The V gene is TRBV12-5, the J gene TRBJ2-1; 15 bases align to TRBD2. Trimming cost V 6 bases and J 0 bases; bases outside gene matches: 6. The CDR3 loop spans 18 amino acids. CDR1 and CDR2 from the germline V gene are LGHNT and FRNRAP.

J is TRBJ2-5 and V is TRBV4-2, with D possibly matching TRBD2 (6 bases). CDR3 length: 15 residues. Trimming removed 0 bases at V and 2 bases at J, with 10 bases between. Per the germline V gene, CDR1 is LGHNA and CDR2 is YNFKEQ. CDR3 loop: CASSQELALQETQYF. The CDR3 DNA follows: TGTGCCAGCAGCCAAGAACTAGCTTTACAAGAGACCCAGTACTTC.

The chain uses TRBV5-1 and TRBJ1-1; a possible D gene is TRBD1 (5 bases). Trimming stripped 3 bases from V and 1 base from J, with 13 bases between. CDR1 is SGHRS, CDR2 YFSETQ, per germline. The CDR3 totals 15 residues. The CDR3 spells CASSSAGTRNTEAFF. The CDR3 region has the DNA TGCGCCAGCAGCTCGGCCGGGACCCGGAACACTGAAGCTTTCTTT.

The chain couples TRBV5-1 to TRBJ1-3, with 7 bases that match TRBD1. Looked up from germline, CDR1 is SGHRS and CDR2 is YFSETQ. CDR3 length: 15 amino acids. Germline trimming cut 3 bases from V and 2 bases from J; bases unmatched to any gene: 5. CDR3 residues: CASSSLDRAGNTIYF. CDR3 bases: TGCGCCAGCAGCTCGCTCGACAGGGCTGGAAACACCATATATTTT.

In the case of this clone: One end of the junction varies from germline; a read error may be responsible. The genes are TRBV5-8 and TRBJ2-7, with D possibly TRBD2 on 6 matching bases. CDR1 and CDR2 from the germline V gene are SGHTS and YDEGEE. This CDR3 is 17 amino acids long. CDR3 in DNA: TGTGCCAGCAGCTGGAGCGGCGGGACGAAAGTTTCCTTCGAGCAGTACTTC. It translates to CASSWSGGTKVSFEQYF.

This chain connects TRBV30 to TRBJ1-1; tentatively, D is TRBD1 (5 bases). This CDR3 comprises 16 residues. Germline lookup yields CDR1 GTSNPN and CDR2 SVGIG (reference sequence). Trimming pared 1 base from V and 0 bases from J, leaving 15 bases between. This chain's CDR3 is CAWSERGLRLNTEAFF. CDR3 nucleotide sequence: TGTGCCTGGAGTGAGAGGGGCCTCCGATTGAACACTGAAGCTTTCTTT.

J is TRBJ2-7 and V is TRBV18, with D possibly matching TRBD1 (5 bases). This CDR3 has 14 amino acids. Trimming pared 4 bases from V and 3 bases from J, leaving 13 bases between. Germline CDR1 and CDR2: KGHSH and LQKENI. The CDR3 sequence is CASSLTTGHYEQYF. CDR3 coding DNA: TGTGCCAGCTCACTTACTACCGGACACTACGAGCAGTACTTC.

The V call is TRBV15, the J call TRBJ2-5; D is perhaps TRBD1 or TRBD2 (6 bases each). The CDR3 is made up of 15 amino acids. From germline, CDR1 is LNHNV and CDR2 YYDKDF (reference sequence). V was shortened by 3 bases and J by 4 bases, with 15 bases between the two germline ends. CDR3 sequence reads: CATSRFPGARETQYF. DNA of the CDR3: TGTGCCACCAGCAGGTTCCCGGGGGCGCGAGAGACCCAGTACTTC.

The sample holds one count of this clone. The chain links TRBV7-9 to TRBJ1-5; no clear D. Germline CDR1 SEHNR, CDR2 FQNEAQ (reference sequence). This CDR3 has 12 residues. Trimming stripped 1 base from V and 6 bases from J, with 4 bases between. This chain's CDR3 is CASSLDTQPQHF. The CDR3 nucleotides read TGTGCCAGCAGCTTAGACACTCAGCCCCAGCATTTT. Looking up the rest from reference TRBV7-9 and TRBJ1-5 gives the full variable domain: DTGVSQNPRHKITKRGQNVTFRCDPISEHNRLYWYRQTLGQGPEFLTYFQNEAQLEKSRLLSDRFSAERPKGSFSTLEIQRTEQGDSAMYLCASSLDTQPQHFGDGTRLSIL.

V and J are TRBV30 and TRBJ2-5; TRBD2 is a possible D gene (5 bases). CDR1 is GTSNPN, CDR2 SVGIG, per germline (reference sequence). Trimming pared 1 base from V and 4 bases from J, leaving 10 bases between. The CDR3 loop spans 13 amino acids. The CDR3 region is CAWSEQAGETQYF. The CDR3 coding sequence is TGTGCCTGGAGTGAGCAGGCGGGAGAGACCCAGTACTTC.

The chain joins TRBV5-5 to TRBJ2-7; 11 bases are a match to TRBD1. This CDR3 is built from 16 residues. The germline V gene encodes CDR1 SGHKS and CDR2 YYEKEE (reference sequence). V trimming: 0 bases; J trimming: 3 bases; junction bases outside the gene matches: 5. In DNA, the CDR3 is TGTGCCAGCAGCTTGGCCCCTGGGACAGGGGGCTACGAGCAGTACTTC. Protein: CASSLAPGTGGYEQYF.

J is TRBJ1-1 and V is TRBV2, with D unclear. CDR1 and CDR2 (germline): SNHLY, FYNNEI. The CDR3 extends over 14 amino acids. Trimming shortened V by 5 bases and J by 1 base, and 11 bases separated the two germline ends. CDR3 DNA: TGTGCCAGCAGTCTCAGTGGGCGGAACACTGAAGCTTTCTTT. This gives the protein CASSLSGRNTEAFF. Drawing the rest from reference TRBV2 and TRBJ1-1, the complete variable domain is EPEVTQTPSHQVTQMGQEVILRCVPISNHLYFYWYRQILGQKVEFLVSFYNNEISEKSEIFDDQFSVERPDGSNFTLKIRSTKLEDSAMYFCASSLSGRNTEAFFGQGTRLTVV.

The chain recombines TRBV19 with TRBJ1-5; possible D gene TRBD1, 5 bases. Germline CDR1 reads LNHDA; CDR2 reads SQIVND (reference sequence). V was cut by 2 bases and J by 2 bases, with 13 bases left in between. The CDR3 spans 16 residues. CDR3 sequence (DNA): TGTGCCAGTAGTATACCGACCGTCAGGGGCAATCAGCCCCAGCATTTT. Its translation is CASSIPTVRGNQPQHF.

V usage is TRBV27 and J usage is TRBJ1-1; D not certain. This CDR3 is built from 14 residues. V was cut by 4 bases and J by 7 bases, with 16 bases left in between. Germline V gives CDR1 MNHEY, CDR2 SMNVEV (reference sequence). DNA for the CDR3: TGTGCCAGCAGTTCCAAACCTACTTTCAGTGAAGCTTTCTTT. This gives the protein CASSSKPTFSEAFF.

V and J are TRBV27 and TRBJ2-2; 8 bases match TRBD1. CDR1 MNHEY and CDR2 SMNVEV come from the germline V gene (reference sequence). V shed 6 bases, J shed 3 bases, and the junction held 12 bases outside the gene matches. The CDR3 totals 17 residues. As DNA, the CDR3 is TGTGCCAGCAGCTACATCCCGCCGGGACAGGACACCGGGGAGCTGTTTTTT. Amino acid sequence: CASSYIPPGQDTGELFF.

The V and J genes are TRBV4-1 and TRBJ2-1; TRBD1 agrees at 7 bases. V dropped 5 bases and J dropped 6; count of bases not matched to a gene: 10. This CDR3 is 15 amino acids long. Germline CDR1 is MGHRA and CDR2 is YSYEKL. The CDR3 nucleotides read TGCGCCAGCAGCTACAGGGGCACCCTTCCCAATGAGCAGTTCTTC. This sequence encodes CASSYRGTLPNEQFF.

The chain employs TRBV7-9 and TRBJ2-1; 7 bases fit TRBD1. The CDR3 sequence is 13 residues long. Looked up from germline, CDR1 is SEHNR and CDR2 is FQNEAQ (reference sequence). V was clipped by 5 bases and J by 6 bases; unmatched bases: 4. CDR3 coding DNA: TGTGCCAGCAGCCCTACAGGGGTCAATGAGCAGTTCTTC. Its protein is CASSPTGVNEQFF.